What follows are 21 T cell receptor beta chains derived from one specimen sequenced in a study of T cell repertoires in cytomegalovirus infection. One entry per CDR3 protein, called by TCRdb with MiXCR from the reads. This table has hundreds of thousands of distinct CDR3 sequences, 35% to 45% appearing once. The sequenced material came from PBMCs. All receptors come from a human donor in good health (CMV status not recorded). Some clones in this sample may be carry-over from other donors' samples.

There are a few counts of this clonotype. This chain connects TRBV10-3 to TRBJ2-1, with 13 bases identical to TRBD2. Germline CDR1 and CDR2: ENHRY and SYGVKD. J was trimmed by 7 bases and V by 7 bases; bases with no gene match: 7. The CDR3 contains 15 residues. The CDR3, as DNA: TGTGCCATCATGGCCGGGACTAGCGGGGTTAATGAGCAGTTCTTC. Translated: CAIMAGTSGVNEQFF.

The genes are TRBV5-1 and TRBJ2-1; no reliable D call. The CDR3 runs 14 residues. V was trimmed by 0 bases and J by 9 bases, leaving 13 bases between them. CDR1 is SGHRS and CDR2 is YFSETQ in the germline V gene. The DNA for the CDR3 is TGCGCCAGCAGCTTGGCCGAGCTTAGTCGTGAGCAGTTCTTC. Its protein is CASSLAELSREQFF.

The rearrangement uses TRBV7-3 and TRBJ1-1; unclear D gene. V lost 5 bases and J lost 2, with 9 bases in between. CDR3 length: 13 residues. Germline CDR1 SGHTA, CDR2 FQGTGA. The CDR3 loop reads CASSQQSNTEAFF. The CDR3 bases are TGTGCCAGCAGCCAACAGAGTAACACTGAAGCTTTCTTT.

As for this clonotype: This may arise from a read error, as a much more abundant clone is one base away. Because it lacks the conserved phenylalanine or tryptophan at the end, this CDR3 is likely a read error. The CDR3 is CASSLAGLADFNEQFL. The DNA for the CDR3 is TGTGCCAGCAGCTTAGCCGGTTTAGCGGATTTCAATGAGCAGTTCTTA. The chain joins TRBV7-2 to TRBJ2-1, with D perhaps TRBD2 (6 bases). Germline CDR1 is SGHTA and CDR2 is FQGNSA. V was pared by 0 bases and J by 6 bases, with 15 bases between. This CDR3 comprises 16 residues.

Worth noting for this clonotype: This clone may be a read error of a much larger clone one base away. The CDR3 region is CASSPQDGNTEALF. The CDR3 DNA sequence: TGTGCCAGCAGCCCCCAGGACGGAAACACTGAAGCTTTATTT. The chain recombines TRBV7-6 with TRBJ1-1; D unresolved. This CDR3 is built from 14 residues. The germline V gene has CDR1 SGHVS and CDR2 FNYEAQ.

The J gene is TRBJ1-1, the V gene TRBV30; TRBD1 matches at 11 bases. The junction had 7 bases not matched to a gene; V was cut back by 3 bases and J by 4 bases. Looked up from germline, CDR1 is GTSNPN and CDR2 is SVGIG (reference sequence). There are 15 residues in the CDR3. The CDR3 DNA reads TGTGCCTGGAGCGGACAGGGGGCGCATTCCACTGAAGCTTTCTTT. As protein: CAWSGQGAHSTEAFF.

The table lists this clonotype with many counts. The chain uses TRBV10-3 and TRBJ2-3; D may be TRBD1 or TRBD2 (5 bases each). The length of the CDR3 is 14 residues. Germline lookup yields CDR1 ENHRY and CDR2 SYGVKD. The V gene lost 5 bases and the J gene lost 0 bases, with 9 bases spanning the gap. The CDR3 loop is CAISLGDSTDTQYF. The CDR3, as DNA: TGTGCCATCAGTCTTGGGGACAGCACAGATACGCAGTATTTT.

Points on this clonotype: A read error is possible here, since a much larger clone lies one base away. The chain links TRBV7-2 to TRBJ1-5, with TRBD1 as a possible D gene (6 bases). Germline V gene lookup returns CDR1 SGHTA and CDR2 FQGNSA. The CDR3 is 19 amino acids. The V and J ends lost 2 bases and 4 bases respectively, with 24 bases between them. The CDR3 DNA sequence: TGTGCCAGCAGCTTAACTCCACCGCAGGGGATGCTAAGGAATCAGCCCCAGCATTTT. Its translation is CASSLTPPQGMLRNQPQHF.

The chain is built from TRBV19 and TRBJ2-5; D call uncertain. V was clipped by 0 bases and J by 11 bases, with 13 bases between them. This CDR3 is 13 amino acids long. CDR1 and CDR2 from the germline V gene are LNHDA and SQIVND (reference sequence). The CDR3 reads CASSIDLATPQYF. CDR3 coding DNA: TGTGCCAGTAGTATAGATCTCGCGACTCCACAGTACTTC.

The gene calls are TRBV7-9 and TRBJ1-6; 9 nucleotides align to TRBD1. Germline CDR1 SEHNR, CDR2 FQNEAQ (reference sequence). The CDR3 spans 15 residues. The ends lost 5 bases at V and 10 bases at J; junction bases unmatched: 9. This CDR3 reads CASSVGTGLLSPLHF. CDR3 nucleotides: TGTGCCAGCAGCGTTGGGACAGGGTTGCTGTCACCCCTCCACTTT. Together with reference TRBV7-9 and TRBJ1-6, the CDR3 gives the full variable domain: DTGVSQNPRHKITKRGQNVTFRCDPISEHNRLYWYRQTLGQGPEFLTYFQNEAQLEKSRLLSDRFSAERPKGSFSTLEIQRTEQGDSAMYLCASSVGTGLLSPLHFGNGTRLTVT.

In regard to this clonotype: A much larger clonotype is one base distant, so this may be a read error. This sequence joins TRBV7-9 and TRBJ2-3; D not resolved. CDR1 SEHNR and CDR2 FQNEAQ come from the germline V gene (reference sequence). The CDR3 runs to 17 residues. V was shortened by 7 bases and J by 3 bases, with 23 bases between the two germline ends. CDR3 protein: CASTPWITLIQTDTQYF. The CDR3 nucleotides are TGTGCCAGCACTCCCTGGATCACGCTCATCCAGACAGATACGCAGTATTTT.

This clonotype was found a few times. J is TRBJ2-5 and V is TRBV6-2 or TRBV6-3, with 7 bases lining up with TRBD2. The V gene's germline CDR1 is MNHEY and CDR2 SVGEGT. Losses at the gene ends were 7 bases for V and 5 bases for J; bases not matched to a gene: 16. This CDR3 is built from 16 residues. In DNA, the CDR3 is TGTGCCAGCATGCGTCAACGCGGGAGTCACGGGGAGACCCAGTACTTC. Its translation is CASMRQRGSHGETQYF.

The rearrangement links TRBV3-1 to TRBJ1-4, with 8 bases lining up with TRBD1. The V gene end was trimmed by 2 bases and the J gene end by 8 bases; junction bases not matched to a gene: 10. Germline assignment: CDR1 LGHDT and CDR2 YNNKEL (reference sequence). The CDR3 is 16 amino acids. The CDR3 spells CASSQLYDRGTEKLFF. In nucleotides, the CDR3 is TGTGCCAGCAGCCAACTCTATGACAGGGGAACCGAAAAACTGTTTTTT. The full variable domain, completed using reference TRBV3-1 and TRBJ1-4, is DTAVSQTPKYLVTQMGNDKSIKCEQNLGHDTMYWYKQDSKKFLKIMFSYNNKELIINETVPNRFSPKSPDKAHLNLHINSLELGDSAVYFCASSQLYDRGTEKLFFGSGTQLSVL.

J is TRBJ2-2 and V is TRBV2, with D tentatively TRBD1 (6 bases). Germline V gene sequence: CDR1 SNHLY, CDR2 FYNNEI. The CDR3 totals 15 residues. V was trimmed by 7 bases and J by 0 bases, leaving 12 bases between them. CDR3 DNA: TGTGCCAGCATACTGAACAGGGCGAACACCGGGGAGCTGTTTTTT. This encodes CASILNRANTGELFF.

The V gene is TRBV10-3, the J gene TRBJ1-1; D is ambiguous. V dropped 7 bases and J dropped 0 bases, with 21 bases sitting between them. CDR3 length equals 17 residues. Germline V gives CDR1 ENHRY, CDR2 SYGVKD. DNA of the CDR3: TGTGCCATCAAAGAGCGAGCGTTGCGAGGGCTGAACACTGAAGCTTTCTTT. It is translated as CAIKERALRGLNTEAFF.

CDR3 DNA: TGTGCCAGCAGTCCGAGGACGGCCTCCAGGGAAGGCTACACCTTC. Its translation is CASSPRTASREGYTF. V and J are TRBV27 and TRBJ1-2; weak D call: TRBD1 (5 bases). Per the germline V gene, CDR1 is MNHEY and CDR2 is SMNVEV (reference sequence). The germline V and J ends were trimmed by 5 bases and 8 bases, with 21 bases remaining between them. CDR3 length: 15 amino acids.

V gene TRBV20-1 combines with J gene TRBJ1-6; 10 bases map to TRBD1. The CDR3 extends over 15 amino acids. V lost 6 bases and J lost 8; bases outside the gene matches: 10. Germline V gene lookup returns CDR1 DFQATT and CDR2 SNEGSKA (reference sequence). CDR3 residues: CSAHTAGTGDSPLHF. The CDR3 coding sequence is TGCAGTGCCCACACCGCCGGGACAGGGGATTCACCCCTCCACTTT.

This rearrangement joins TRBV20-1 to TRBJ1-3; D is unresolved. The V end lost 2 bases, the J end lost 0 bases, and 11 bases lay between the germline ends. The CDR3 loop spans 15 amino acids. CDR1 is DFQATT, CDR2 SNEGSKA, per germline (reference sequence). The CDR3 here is CSARKYDGSGNTIYF. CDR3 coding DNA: TGCAGTGCTAGAAAATACGACGGCTCTGGAAACACCATATATTTT.

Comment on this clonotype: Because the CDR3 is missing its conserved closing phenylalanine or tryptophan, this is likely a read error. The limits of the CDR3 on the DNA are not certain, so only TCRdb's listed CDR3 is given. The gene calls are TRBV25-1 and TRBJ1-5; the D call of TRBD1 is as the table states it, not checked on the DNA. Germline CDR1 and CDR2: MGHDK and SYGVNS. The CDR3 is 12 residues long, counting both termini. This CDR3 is CATQGGNQPQNV.

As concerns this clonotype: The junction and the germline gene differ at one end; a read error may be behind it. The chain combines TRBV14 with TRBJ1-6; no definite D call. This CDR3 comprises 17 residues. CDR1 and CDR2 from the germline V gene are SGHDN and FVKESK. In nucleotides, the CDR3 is TGCGCCAGCAGCCCGGGTCAGTCTTCGGCAGGTCACTCACCCCTCCACTTT. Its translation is CASSPGQSSAGHSPLHF. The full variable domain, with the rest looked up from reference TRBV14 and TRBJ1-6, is EAGVTQFPSHSVIEKGQTVTLRCDPISGHDNLYWYRRVMGKEIKFLLHFVKESKQDESGMPNNRFLAERTGGTYSTLKVQPAELEDSGVYFCASSPGQSSAGHSPLHFGNGTRLTVT.

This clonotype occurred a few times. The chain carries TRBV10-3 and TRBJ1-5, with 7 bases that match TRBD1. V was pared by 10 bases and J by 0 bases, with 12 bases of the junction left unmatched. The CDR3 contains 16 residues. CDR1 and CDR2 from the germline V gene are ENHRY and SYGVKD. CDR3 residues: CATGGTASNSNQPQHF. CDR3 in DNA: TGTGCCACGGGAGGGACAGCCTCTAATAGCAATCAGCCCCAGCATTTT.